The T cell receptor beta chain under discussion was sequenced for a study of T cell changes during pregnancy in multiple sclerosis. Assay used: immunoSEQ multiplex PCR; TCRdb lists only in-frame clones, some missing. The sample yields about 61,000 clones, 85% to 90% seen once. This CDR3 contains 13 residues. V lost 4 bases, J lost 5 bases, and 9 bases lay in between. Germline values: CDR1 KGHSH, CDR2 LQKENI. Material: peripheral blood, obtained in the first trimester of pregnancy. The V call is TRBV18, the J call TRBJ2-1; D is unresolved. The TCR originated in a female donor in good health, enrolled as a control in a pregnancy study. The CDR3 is CASSQSLDNEQFF. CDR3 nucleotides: TGTGCCAGCTCACAATCACTGGACAATGAGCAGTTCTTC. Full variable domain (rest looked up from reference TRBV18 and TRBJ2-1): NAGVMQNPRHLVRRRGQEARLRCSPMKGHSHVYWYRQLPEEGLKFMVYLQKENIIDESGMPKERFSAEFPKEGPSILRIQQVVRGDSAAYFCASSQSLDNEQFFGPGTRLTVL.